This T cell receptor (beta chain) was identified during a study of vaccination and CD4 T cells after COVID-19. In the study overall: Overlapping spike peptides served as the stimulus for the cells. These peptides came from SARS-CoV-2 and from the common cold coronaviruses HCoV-NL63, HCoV-OC43 and HCoV-229E.

Germline CDR1 DFQATT, CDR2 SNEGSKA (reference sequence). V was trimmed by 1 base and J by 0 bases, leaving 10 bases between them. The CDR3 is 15 residues long. Within the sample, this clonotype is medium-sized. As yet, its antigen is unknown. With the Oncomine TCR Beta short-read assay, DNA from cultured CD4+ T cells was sequenced. It was from cultured CD4+ T cells that genomic DNA was extracted. TCRdb re-called the PCR reads through MiXCR, storing one row per CDR3 protein. The sample records roughly 13,000 distinct CDR3 sequences, around 21% being singletons. Described treatment: approximately 10-day PBMC culture with coronavirus spike peptide pools or control peptides (ViraFEST assay). ViraFEST enlarged antigen-specific T cell populations with peptide pools and afterwards sequenced TCRs.

This TCR was sampled from a human donor with COVID-19. Sequenced sample: cultured CD4+ T cells from blood. The chain has TRBV20-1 and TRBJ1-5; D is undetermined. The CDR3 loop reads CSARGGSISNQPQHF. For the CDR3, the DNA is TGCAGTGCTAGAGGGGGATCTATTAGCAATCAGCCCCAGCATTTT.